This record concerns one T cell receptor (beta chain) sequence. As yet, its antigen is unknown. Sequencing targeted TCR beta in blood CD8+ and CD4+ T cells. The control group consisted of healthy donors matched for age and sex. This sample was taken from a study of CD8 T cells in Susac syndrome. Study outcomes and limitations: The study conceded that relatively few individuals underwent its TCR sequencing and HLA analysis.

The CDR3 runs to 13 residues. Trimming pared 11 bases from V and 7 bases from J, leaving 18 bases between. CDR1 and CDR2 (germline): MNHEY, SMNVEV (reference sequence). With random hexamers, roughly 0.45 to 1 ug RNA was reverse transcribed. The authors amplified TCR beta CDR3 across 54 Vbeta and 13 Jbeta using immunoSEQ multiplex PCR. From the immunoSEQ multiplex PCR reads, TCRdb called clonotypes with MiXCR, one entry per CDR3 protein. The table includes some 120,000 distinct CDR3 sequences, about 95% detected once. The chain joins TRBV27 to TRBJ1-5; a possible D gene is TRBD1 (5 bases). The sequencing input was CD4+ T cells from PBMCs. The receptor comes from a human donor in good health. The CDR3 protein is CASKGGAKQPQHF. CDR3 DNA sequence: TGTGCCTCTAAGGGAGGGGCAAAACAGCCCCAGCATTTT.